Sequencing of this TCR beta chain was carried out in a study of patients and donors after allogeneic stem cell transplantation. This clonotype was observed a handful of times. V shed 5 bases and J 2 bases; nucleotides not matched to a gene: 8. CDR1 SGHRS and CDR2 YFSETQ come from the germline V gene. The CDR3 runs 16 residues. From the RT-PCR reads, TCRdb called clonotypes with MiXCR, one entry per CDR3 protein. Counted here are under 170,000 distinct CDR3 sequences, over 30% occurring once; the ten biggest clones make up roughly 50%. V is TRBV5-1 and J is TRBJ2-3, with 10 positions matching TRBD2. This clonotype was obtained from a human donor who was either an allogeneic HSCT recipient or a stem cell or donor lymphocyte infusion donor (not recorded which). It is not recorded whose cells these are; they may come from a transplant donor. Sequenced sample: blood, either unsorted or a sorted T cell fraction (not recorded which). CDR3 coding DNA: TGCGCCAGCAGAAAGCTAGCGGGGGCGAACACAGATACGCAGTATTTT. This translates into CASRKLAGANTDTQYF.